This TCR beta chain was identified in a study of breast tumors, draining lymph nodes, adjacent tissues. This clonotype was observed many times. What it recognizes is unknown. TCRdb ran MiXCR on the multiplex PCR reads and lists one entry per CDR3 protein. This sample yields about 180,000 distinct CDR3 sequences, of which about 30% are seen a single time; 3.8% belongs to the top ten. Samples came from axillary lymph nodes draining the breast cancer. With V trimmed by 4 bases and J by 10 bases, 9 bases remained unmatched. Germline V gene sequence: CDR1 SGHDN, CDR2 FVKESK. This CDR3 has 16 residues. General observations from the study: Tumor TCR diversity was below lymph nodes but above nontumor tissue. Compared with basal-like, luminal-like tumors shared significantly more repertoire with nontumor tissue. That most tumor T cells come from lymph nodes remained unproven.

The sequenced material came from axillary lymph node tissue. This clonotype was sampled from a female donor with breast cancer. Some clones in this sample may be carry-over from other donors' samples. V usage is TRBV14 and J usage is TRBJ2-1; 14 bases map to TRBD2. CDR3: CASSRVPGLAGVEQFF. The CDR3 bases are TGTGCCAGCAGCCGCGTCCCGGGACTAGCGGGAGTCGAGCAGTTCTTC.